A selection of T cell receptor beta chains follows, all from one sample in a study of T cell responses to AZD1222 COVID-19 vaccine. Produced via immunoSEQ multiplex PCR; TCRdb's table is partial and in-frame only. This repertoire shows 150,000 or so clones, about 90% found once; its top ten account for approximately 1.2%. Sequenced material: peripheral blood, taken 28 days after the second AZD1222 dose. The receptors derive from an adult who received the AZD1222 COVID-19 vaccine. The CDR3 runs from the conserved cysteine through the conserved F or W. A D gene is named only where the DNA matches it firmly. Clone size is given for some rows only: seen once, a few or many times, or a class if the clone is expanded.

j_gene	v_gene	len	abundance	d_gene	CDR3nt	CDR3aa
TRBJ1-1	TRBV12-1	13	-	-	TGTGCCAGCAGCTGGGGGCCGAGGCCAAAAGCTTTCTTT	CASSWGPRPKAFF
TRBJ2-7	TRBV12-3/TRBV12-4	13	-	-	TGTGCCAGCAGTTTAGCGGCTAGTCTCGAGCAGTACTTC	CASSLAASLEQYF
TRBJ2-1	TRBV7-8	16	once	-	TGTGCCAGCAGCTTTTATGGGACGGTCAACTACAATGAGCAGTTCTTC	CASSFYGTVNYNEQFF
TRBJ2-1	TRBV19	14	once	-	TGTGCCAGTAAAACTGGGGATAGCGTAGATGAGCAGTTCTTC	CASKTGDSVDEQFF
TRBJ1-2	TRBV30	16	once	-	TGTGCCTGGAGTGGAGGGTTGGGGGACCCTAACTATGGCTACACCTTC	CAWSGGLGDPNYGYTF
TRBJ2-2	TRBV29-1	14	-	TRBD2	TGCAGCGTCCAAAGCGGGAGGGGGTCCGGGGAGCTGTTTTTT	CSVQSGRGSGELFF
TRBJ1-6	TRBV19	15	-	-	TGTGCCAGTAGTAGGTCCCGGGGAGAGAATTCACCCCTCCACTTT	CASSRSRGENSPLHF
TRBJ2-1	TRBV2	15	-	-	TGTGCCAGCACCTTAACTACGACCAGCGCTAATGAGCAGTTCTTC	CASTLTTTSANEQFF
TRBJ1-5	TRBV7-2	16	once	TRBD1	TGTGCCAGCAGCTTATTAGGGACAGCGGTCAGTCAGCCCCAGCATTTT	CASSLLGTAVSQPQHF
TRBJ2-2	TRBV27	14	-	-	TGTGCCAGCAGTTTAAGGGAAAACACCGGGGAGCTGTTTTTT	CASSLRENTGELFF
TRBJ2-2	TRBV4-1	15	-	-	TGCGCCAGCAGCCAAGAATGGTCCCTCACCGGGGAGCTGTTTTTT	CASSQEWSLTGELFF
TRBJ1-1	TRBV7-6	13	-	-	TGTGCCAGCAGCTCACAAACAGGAACTGAAGCTTTCTTT	CASSSQTGTEAFF
TRBJ2-7	TRBV5-4	16	-	-	TGTGCCAGCAGCTCCCAGACATTCTTCTCATCATACGAGCAGTACTTC	CASSSQTFFSSYEQYF
TRBJ1-1	TRBV28	12	-	-	TGTGCCAGCAGTGCCCAGGACACTGAAGCTTTCTTT	CASSAQDTEAFF
TRBJ2-5	TRBV9	14	-	-	TGTGCCAGCAGCGCTTCCGGGACAAAAGAGACCCAGTACTTC	CASSASGTKETQYF
TRBJ2-7	TRBV30	12	-	-	TGTGCCTGGAGTCCCCAATTAGTGGAGCAGTACTTC	CAWSPQLVEQYF